This entry lists 20 T cell receptor beta chains sequenced from one sample in a study of blood T cell repertoires in COVID-19. Data came from immunoSEQ multiplex PCR; TCRdb stores just in-frame clones and leaves some out. The sample has about 61,000 clones, around 77% seen once. Material: peripheral blood. The receptors derive from an elderly man with active or convalescent COVID-19.

The chain combines TRBV4-2 with TRBJ2-2; D gene unclear. Trimming removed 1 base from V and 0 bases from J, with 9 bases in between. This CDR3 spans 16 amino acids. Germline loops: CDR1 LGHNA, CDR2 YNFKEQ. CDR3 bases: TGTGCCAGCAGCCAAGGGCTTCCCTCGAACACCGGGGAGCTGTTTTTT. This codes for CASSQGLPSNTGELFF.

The V gene is TRBV19, the J gene TRBJ1-1; D gene ambiguous. V was cut by 1 base and J by 0 bases, with 6 bases left in between. The CDR3 runs to 14 residues. CDR1 is LNHDA and CDR2 is SQIVND in the germline V gene (reference sequence). CDR3 coding DNA: TGTGCCAGTAGTATAGCATCAGTGAACACTGAAGCTTTCTTT. It encodes CASSIASVNTEAFF.

The V call is TRBV9, the J call TRBJ2-1; TRBD1 agrees at 7 bases. Germline values: CDR1 SGDLS, CDR2 YYNGEE. V dropped 4 bases and J dropped 2; count of bases not matched to a gene: 12. The CDR3 covers 17 residues. CDR3 region: CASSPRLRQGPYNEQFF. Here the CDR3 DNA reads TGTGCCAGCAGCCCGCGCCTCAGACAGGGCCCCTACAATGAGCAGTTCTTC.

This chain joins TRBV5-1 and TRBJ2-2, with 7 bases fitting TRBD1. CDR1 is SGHRS, CDR2 YFSETQ, per germline. The CDR3 totals 15 residues. Trimming took 2 bases from V and 2 from J; bases not matched to a gene: 3. The CDR3 DNA follows: TGCGCCAGCAGCTTCCGGACAGGCAACACCGGGGAGCTGTTTTTT. Encoded protein: CASSFRTGNTGELFF.

The table lists this clone with a few counts. The V call is TRBV7-2, the J call TRBJ1-3, with TRBD1 identical over 7 bases. V lost 1 base, J lost 3 bases, and 6 bases stayed unmatched. Germline V gene lookup returns CDR1 SGHTA and CDR2 FQGNSA. This CDR3 has 16 amino acids. The CDR3, as DNA: TGTGCCAGCAGCTTAGTCAAGGGGGCGAGTGGAAACACCATATATTTT. Translating it yields CASSLVKGASGNTIYF. The entire variable domain, with the rest obtained from reference TRBV7-2 and TRBJ1-3, is as follows: GAGVSQSPSNKVTEKGKDVELRCDPISGHTALYWYRQSLGQGLEFLIYFQGNSAPDKSGLPSDRFSAERTGGSVSTLTIQRTQQEDSAVYLCASSLVKGASGNTIYFGEGSWLTVV.

The rearrangement links TRBV5-6 to TRBJ2-2; TRBD2 is a possible D gene (6 bases). CDR1 is SGHDT and CDR2 is YYEEEE in the germline V gene. V shed 0 bases and J shed 3 bases, with 9 bases lying between them. The CDR3 extends over 15 amino acids. The CDR3 sequence is CASSLVGTYTGELFF. The CDR3 bases are TGTGCCAGCAGCTTGGTAGGGACTTACACCGGGGAGCTGTTTTTT.

Concerning this clone itself: The junction does not match germline at one end; this may be a read error. The chain links TRBV9 to TRBJ1-2; no firm D call. This CDR3 spans 13 amino acids. Germline V CDR1 and CDR2: SGDLS, YYNGEE. The CDR3 here is CTSSPRSVDGYTF. The CDR3 bases are TGTACCAGCAGCCCTCGTAGCGTCGATGGCTACACCTTC.

A few counts support this clone. The rearrangement uses TRBV10-3 and TRBJ2-3; D not resolved. Germline V gene data show CDR1 as ENHRY and CDR2 as SYGVKD. Trimming stripped 0 bases from V and 11 bases from J, with 12 bases between. The CDR3 has 13 amino acids. CDR3 in amino acids: CAISESTRQEQYF. CDR3 bases: TGTGCCATCAGTGAGTCGACCAGGCAGGAGCAGTATTTT.

This chain connects TRBV6-5 to TRBJ1-1; D perhaps matches TRBD1 (5 bases). The CDR3 is 14 residues long. The germline gives CDR1 MNHEY, CDR2 SVGAGI. The ends were cut back, 2 bases at V and 5 bases at J, with 12 bases in the middle. The chain's CDR3 is CASSYEGVRTEAFF. The CDR3 DNA follows: TGTGCCAGCAGTTACGAAGGGGTAAGGACTGAAGCTTTCTTT.

This clone was found once. The chain joins TRBV3-1 (or the pseudogene TRBV3-2) to TRBJ2-1; TRBD2 aligns across 11 bases. The trim removed 4 bases at V and 7 bases at J, leaving 6 bases unmatched. Germline-derived CDR1 and CDR2 are LGHDT and YNNKEL (reference sequence). This CDR3 has 15 amino acids. The CDR3 here is CASSPSGGRGNEQFF. CDR3 DNA sequence: TGTGCCAGCAGCCCTAGCGGGGGGCGCGGAAATGAGCAGTTCTTC.

In its sample, this clone was seen a few times. The rearrangement uses TRBV10-3 and TRBJ2-2, with a possible D match to TRBD2 (6 bases). V was pared by 11 bases and J by 7 bases, with 23 bases between. The CDR3 loop spans 15 amino acids. Germline lookup yields CDR1 ENHRY and CDR2 SYGVKD. Here the CDR3 DNA reads TGTGCCTATAGTAAAACGGGAGATTATGGCGGGGAGCTGTTTTTT. This codes for CAYSKTGDYGGELFF.

CDR3 bases: TGTGCCAGCTCACCAGTACAGGGAGAGAAGTACTTC. Amino acid sequence: CASSPVQGEKYF. V gene TRBV18 combines with J gene TRBJ2-7; weak D call: TRBD1 (6 bases). The CDR3 loop spans 12 amino acids. Germline V gene lookup returns CDR1 KGHSH and CDR2 LQKENI. V lost 2 bases to trimming and J lost 11 bases, with 13 bases between them. Combining the CDR3 with reference TRBV18 and TRBJ2-7 gives the whole variable domain NAGVMQNPRHLVRRRGQEARLRCSPMKGHSHVYWYRQLPEEGLKFMVYLQKENIIDESGMPKERFSAEFPKEGPSILRIQQVVRGDSAAYFCASSPVQGEKYFGPGTRLTVT.

This clone is judged medium-sized. The gene calls are TRBV6-1 and TRBJ2-3; D may be TRBD2 (7 bases). The V and J ends lost 4 bases and 4 bases respectively, with 18 bases between them. The CDR3 is 16 residues long. Germline CDR1 reads MNHNS; CDR2 reads SASEGT. In nucleotides, the CDR3 is TGTGCCAGCAGTGGAATAGGGGGAGGGCCATCAGATACGCAGTATTTT. This codes for CASSGIGGGPSDTQYF.

The rearrangement links TRBV28 to TRBJ2-1; weak D call: TRBD1 (7 bases). The CDR3 covers 16 residues. Trimming stripped 2 bases from V and 2 bases from J, with 13 bases between. CDR1 MDHEN and CDR2 SYDVKM come from the germline V gene. CDR3 sequence: CASSLGGGGTYNEQFF. Written as DNA, the CDR3 is TGTGCCAGCAGTTTAGGTGGAGGGGGCACCTACAATGAGCAGTTCTTC.

The chain joins TRBV2 to TRBJ2-2; the D gene is possibly TRBD1 (6 bases). The CDR3 runs to 14 residues. CDR1 is SNHLY and CDR2 is FYNNEI in the germline V gene. Trimming pared 5 bases from V and 7 bases from J, leaving 14 bases between. The CDR3 sequence: CASSRTVMVGELFF. CDR3 in DNA: TGTGCCAGCAGTCGGACAGTAATGGTCGGGGAGCTGTTTTTT.

V usage is TRBV5-4 and J usage is TRBJ2-1; D might be TRBD2 (6 bases). CDR3 length: 15 residues. The germline V and J ends were trimmed by 6 bases and 4 bases, with 17 bases remaining between them. The germline V gene has CDR1 SGHNT and CDR2 YYREEE (reference sequence). The CDR3: CASTPDVEGYNEQFF. CDR3 nucleotides: TGTGCCAGCACCCCGGATGTGGAGGGGTACAATGAGCAGTTCTTC.

This clone was seen more than once but under ten times. CDR3 bases: TGTGCCAGCAGCCGAAGAGAAGAGACCCAGTACTTC. Encoded protein: CASSRREETQYF. This rearrangement joins TRBV3-1 (or the pseudogene TRBV3-2) to TRBJ2-5; D remains unclear. This CDR3 spans 12 amino acids. V gave up 4 bases and J gave up 3 bases, with 6 bases separating them. From germline, CDR1 is LGHDT and CDR2 YNNKEL (reference sequence).

This clone was seen a handful of times. The V call is TRBV27, the J call TRBJ2-7, with D possibly being TRBD1 (6 bases). The CDR3 contains 18 residues. The V and J ends lost 5 bases and 2 bases respectively, with 25 bases between them. CDR1 is MNHEY and CDR2 is SMNVEV in the germline V gene (reference sequence). For the CDR3, the DNA is TGTGCCAGCAGTCCCCACCGATTAACGACAGGCCATACCTACGAGCAGTACTTC. Encoded protein: CASSPHRLTTGHTYEQYF.

The rearrangement joins TRBV5-1 to TRBJ2-1; 9 bases line up with TRBD1. Trimming at V came to 8 bases and at J to 7 bases, leaving 13 bases not matched to a gene. The CDR3 spans 15 residues. CDR1 SGHRS and CDR2 YFSETQ come from the germline V gene. DNA for the CDR3: TGCGCCAGTAGCCCTCAGGGGACAGGGTCGAATGAGCAGTTCTTC. Protein sequence: CASSPQGTGSNEQFF.

This chain joins TRBV4-3 and TRBJ2-4; the match to TRBD2 covers 8 bases. CDR1 is LGHNA, CDR2 YSLEER, per germline. The CDR3 length is 12 residues. J gave up 12 bases and V 1 base, and 2 bases lay outside the gene matches. The CDR3 region is CASSQAGGTQYF. Here the CDR3 DNA reads TGCGCCAGCAGCCAAGCGGGGGGGACTCAGTACTTC.